The 16 T cell receptor beta chains reported below all come from one sample, sequenced in a study of PD-1 blockade in classical Hodgkin lymphoma. TCRdb's copy holds only in-frame clones and misses some; the assay was immunoSEQ multiplex PCR. The sample lists about 100,000 clones, approximately 90% occurring once. Exposure to brentuximab vedotin varied, and each patient had relapsed following autologous stem cell transplantation. The sequences come from peripheral blood mononuclear cells (PBMCs), collected before the second cycle of nivolumab. Receptors were obtained from a human donor with classical Hodgkin lymphoma.

The chain carries TRBV18 and TRBJ1-1, with 9 bases lining up with TRBD1. V lost 3 bases, J lost 8 bases, and 10 bases stayed unmatched. The CDR3 contains 15 residues. Germline CDR1 KGHSH, CDR2 LQKENI. The CDR3 nucleotides are TGTGCCAGCTCACCGTACTCCGGGACAGGGCCAGAAGCTTTCTTT. This translates into CASSPYSGTGPEAFF.

The V call is TRBV9, the J call TRBJ1-2; D perhaps matches TRBD1 (6 bases). The germline CDR1 and CDR2 sequences are SGDLS and YYNGEE. The CDR3 totals 16 residues. The V and J ends lost 4 bases and 4 bases respectively, with 20 bases between them. CDR3 loop: CASSPRLTGSAYGYTF. CDR3 bases: TGTGCCAGCAGCCCCCGTCTAACAGGGAGTGCCTATGGCTACACCTTC.

This sequence joins TRBV4-1 and TRBJ2-7; tentative D call: TRBD1 (6 bases). This CDR3 spans 15 amino acids. Germline assignment: CDR1 MGHRA and CDR2 YSYEKL. With 4 bases removed from V and 2 bases from J, the gap between germline ends came to 15 bases. CDR3 sequence (DNA): TGCGCCAGCAGCCTATCCTCAGGACAGACCTACGAGCAGTACTTC. Protein sequence: CASSLSSGQTYEQYF.

This chain joins TRBV10-2 and TRBJ1-2; 11 positions match TRBD1. Germline values: CDR1 WSHSY, CDR2 SAAADI. CDR3 size: 15 residues. V was clipped by 4 bases and J by 1 base; unmatched bases: 2. The CDR3 sequence: CASSGTGGNNYGYTF. CDR3 nucleotides: TGCGCCAGCAGTGGGACAGGGGGCAATAACTATGGCTACACCTTC.

The V gene is TRBV15, the J gene TRBJ2-7; D is ambiguous. Trimming removed 0 bases at V and 1 base at J, with 4 bases between. Per germline, CDR1 LNHNV and CDR2 YYDKDF (reference sequence). The CDR3 length is 13 residues. CDR3 nucleotide sequence: TGTGCCACCAGCAGAGATTATTCCTACGAGCAGTACTTC. It codes for CATSRDYSYEQYF.

V gene TRBV5-4 combines with J gene TRBJ2-7; the D is unclear. The germline gives CDR1 SGHNT, CDR2 YYREEE (reference sequence). With 0 bases removed from V and 2 bases from J, the gap between germline ends came to 6 bases. The CDR3 length is 13 residues. The CDR3 reads CASSLGPPYEQYF. The CDR3 DNA is TGTGCCAGCAGCTTGGGACCCCCCTACGAGCAGTACTTC.

V and J are TRBV6-5 and TRBJ2-6; D might be TRBD1 or TRBD2, each matching 5 bases. Germline V gene lookup returns CDR1 MNHEY and CDR2 SVGAGI. This CDR3 region has 15 residues. V gave up 6 bases and J gave up 0 bases, with 9 bases separating them. The chain's CDR3 is CASSAGSSGANVLTF. CDR3 DNA sequence: TGTGCCAGCAGCGCAGGGAGCTCTGGGGCCAACGTCCTGACTTTC.

This chain joins TRBV19 and TRBJ1-1; the D gene is possibly TRBD1 (5 bases). Germline assignment: CDR1 LNHDA and CDR2 SQIVND (reference sequence). The length of the CDR3 is 16 residues. V shed 2 bases and J shed 0 bases, with 13 bases lying between them. DNA for the CDR3: TGTGCCAGTAGTATACAAGGGGCGGTCATGAACACTGAAGCTTTCTTT. It specifies CASSIQGAVMNTEAFF.

V gene TRBV6-1 combines with J gene TRBJ1-3; 8 bases are shared with TRBD1. Per the germline V gene, CDR1 is MNHNS and CDR2 is SASEGT. The ends lost 2 bases at V and 2 bases at J; junction bases unmatched: 8. This CDR3 contains 17 residues. The CDR3 spells CASSERTGRKTGNTIYF. The CDR3 nucleotides read TGTGCCAGCAGTGAACGGACAGGGAGAAAGACTGGAAACACCATATATTTT.

This sequence joins TRBV29-1 and TRBJ2-3, with 7 positions matching TRBD2. From germline, CDR1 is SQVTM and CDR2 ANQGSEA. Unmatched junction bases numbered 10, after V lost 3 bases and J lost 13 bases. CDR3 length equals 12 residues. CDR3 bases: TGCAGCGTTGAGGCTAGCGGCGGGGTGGAGTATTTT. The encoded protein is CSVEASGGVEYF.

This chain connects TRBV18 to TRBJ1-5; 7 bases align to TRBD1. The CDR3 has 17 amino acids. V lost 3 bases, J lost 6 bases, and 14 bases stayed unmatched. Per the germline V gene, CDR1 is KGHSH and CDR2 is LQKENI. The DNA of the CDR3 is TGTGCCAGCTCACCCCGAGGGGGCTACCTCCTCGGTCAGCCCCAGCATTTT. Its protein product is CASSPRGGYLLGQPQHF.

The rearrangement links TRBV30 to TRBJ2-3; TRBD2 matches 9 bases. This CDR3 has 16 amino acids. V was clipped by 4 bases and J by 5 bases; unmatched bases: 13. Germline CDR1 reads GTSNPN; CDR2 reads SVGIG (reference sequence). CDR3: CAWTSARRGGIDTQYF. The DNA of the CDR3 is TGTGCCTGGACCTCAGCTCGGCGGGGGGGCATAGATACGCAGTATTTT.

The chain carries TRBV19 and TRBJ2-5, with 11 bases fitting TRBD1. V lost 4 bases, J lost 5 bases, and 6 bases stayed unmatched. This CDR3 has 15 amino acids. Germline V CDR1 and CDR2: LNHDA, SQIVND (reference sequence). The chain's CDR3 is CASSRPDRGLETQYF. The CDR3 region has the DNA TGTGCCAGTAGTAGGCCGGACAGGGGGCTCGAGACCCAGTACTTC.

V is TRBV28 and J is TRBJ1-2; maybe TRBD1 (5 bases). Germline CDR1 reads MDHEN; CDR2 reads SYDVKM. This CDR3 is built from 14 residues. Trimming took 2 bases from V and 4 from J, leaving 11 bases between them. CDR3 DNA sequence: TGTGCCAGCAGTTTAGAAGGGGAGATCTATGGCTACACCTTC. It yields the protein CASSLEGEIYGYTF.

The rearrangement joins TRBV5-6 to TRBJ1-5; 9 bases map to TRBD1. Germline lookup yields CDR1 SGHDT and CDR2 YYEEEE. This CDR3 is built from 14 residues. V lost 4 bases and J lost 5; bases outside the gene matches: 4. The CDR3 protein is CASSRTGEDQPQHF. Here the CDR3 DNA reads TGTGCCAGCAGCCGGACAGGGGAGGATCAGCCCCAGCATTTT.

V is TRBV19 and J is TRBJ1-6, with D possibly TRBD1 on 5 matching bases. CDR1 is LNHDA and CDR2 is SQIVND in the germline V gene (reference sequence). The germline V and J ends were trimmed by 4 bases and 11 bases, with 24 bases remaining between them. The CDR3 covers 17 residues. The DNA of the CDR3 is TGTGCCAGTAGTACCATTGGAGGACATCGTCCCAGCCCACCCCTCCACTTT. The encoded protein is CASSTIGGHRPSPPLHF.